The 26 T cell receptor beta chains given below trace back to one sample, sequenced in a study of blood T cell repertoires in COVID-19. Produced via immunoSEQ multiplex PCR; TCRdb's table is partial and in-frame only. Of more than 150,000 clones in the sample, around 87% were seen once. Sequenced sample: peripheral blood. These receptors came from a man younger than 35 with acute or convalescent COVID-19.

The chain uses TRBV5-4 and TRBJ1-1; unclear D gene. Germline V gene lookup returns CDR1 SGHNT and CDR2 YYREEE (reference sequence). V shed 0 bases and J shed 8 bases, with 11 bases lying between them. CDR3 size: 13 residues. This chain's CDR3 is CASSLEGRGEAFF. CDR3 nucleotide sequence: TGTGCCAGCAGCTTGGAAGGGAGAGGGGAAGCTTTCTTT.

CDR3 coding DNA: TGTGCCTGGGAGGGACAGGGAGTAGGCAATCAGCCCCAGCATTTT. Encoded protein: CAWEGQGVGNQPQHF. The chain links TRBV30 to TRBJ1-5, with TRBD1 matching 9 bases. CDR3 length: 15 residues. Looked up from germline, CDR1 is GTSNPN and CDR2 is SVGIG (reference sequence). V dropped 5 bases and J dropped 2; count of bases not matched to a gene: 7.

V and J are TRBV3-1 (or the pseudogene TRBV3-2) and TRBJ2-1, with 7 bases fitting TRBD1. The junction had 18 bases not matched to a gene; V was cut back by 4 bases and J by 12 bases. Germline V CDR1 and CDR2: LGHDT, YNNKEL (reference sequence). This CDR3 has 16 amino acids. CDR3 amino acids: CASSPRLTPGQPRQFF. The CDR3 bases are TGTGCCAGCAGCCCGAGGCTTACCCCGGGACAGCCACGGCAGTTCTTC.

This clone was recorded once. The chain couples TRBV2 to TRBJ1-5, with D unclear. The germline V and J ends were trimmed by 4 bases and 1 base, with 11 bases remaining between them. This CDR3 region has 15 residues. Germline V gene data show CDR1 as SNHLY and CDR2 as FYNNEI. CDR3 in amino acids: CASSAGTGSNQPQHF. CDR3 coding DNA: TGTGCCAGCAGTGCGGGAACTGGGAGCAATCAGCCCCAGCATTTT.

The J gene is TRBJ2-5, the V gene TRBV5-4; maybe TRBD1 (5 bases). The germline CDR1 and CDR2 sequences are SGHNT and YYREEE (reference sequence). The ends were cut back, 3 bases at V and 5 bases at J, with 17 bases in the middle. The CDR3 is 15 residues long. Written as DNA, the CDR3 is TGTGCCAGCAGCTCAGAGCCCGGGCAGGGCGAGACCCAGTACTTC. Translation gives CASSSEPGQGETQYF.

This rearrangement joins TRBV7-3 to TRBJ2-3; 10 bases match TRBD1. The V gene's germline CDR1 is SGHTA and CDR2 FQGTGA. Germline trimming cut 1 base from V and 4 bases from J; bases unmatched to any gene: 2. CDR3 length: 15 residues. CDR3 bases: TGTGCCAGCAGCTTAAGTGGGACAGGGGCAGATACGCAGTATTTT. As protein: CASSLSGTGADTQYF.

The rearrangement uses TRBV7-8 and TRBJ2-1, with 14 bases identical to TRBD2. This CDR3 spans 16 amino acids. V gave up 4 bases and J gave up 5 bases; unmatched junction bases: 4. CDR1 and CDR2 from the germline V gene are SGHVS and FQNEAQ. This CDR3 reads CASSYGLAGGDNEQFF. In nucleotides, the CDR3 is TGTGCCAGCAGCTATGGACTAGCGGGGGGTGACAATGAGCAGTTCTTC.

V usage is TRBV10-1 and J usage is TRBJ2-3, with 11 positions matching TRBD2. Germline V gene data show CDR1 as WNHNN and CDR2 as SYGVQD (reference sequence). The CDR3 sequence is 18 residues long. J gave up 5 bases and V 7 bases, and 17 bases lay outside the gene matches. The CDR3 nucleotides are TGCGCCAGCATCCGAAGACTAGCGGGGCCGAAAAGAGGAGATACGCAGTATTTT. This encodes CASIRRLAGPKRGDTQYF.

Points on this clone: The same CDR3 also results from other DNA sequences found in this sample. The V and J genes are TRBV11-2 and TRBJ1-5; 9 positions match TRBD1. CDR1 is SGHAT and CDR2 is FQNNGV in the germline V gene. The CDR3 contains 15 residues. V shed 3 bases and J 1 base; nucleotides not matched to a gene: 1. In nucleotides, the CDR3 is TGTGCCAGCAGCTTGGGACAGGGCAGCAATCAGCCCCAGCATTTT. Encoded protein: CASSLGQGSNQPQHF.

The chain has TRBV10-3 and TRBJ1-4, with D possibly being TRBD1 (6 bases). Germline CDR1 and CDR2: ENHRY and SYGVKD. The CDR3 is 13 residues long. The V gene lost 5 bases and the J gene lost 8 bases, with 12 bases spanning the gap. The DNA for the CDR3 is TGTGCCATCAGTAACAGGGTAGAGGAAAAACTGTTTTTT. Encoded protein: CAISNRVEEKLFF.

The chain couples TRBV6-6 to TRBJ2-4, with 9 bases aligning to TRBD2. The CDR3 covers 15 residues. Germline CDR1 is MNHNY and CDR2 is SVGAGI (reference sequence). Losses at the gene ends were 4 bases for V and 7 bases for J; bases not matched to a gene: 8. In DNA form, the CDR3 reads TGTGCCAGCAGTTCAAGACTAGCGGACAACAACATTCAGTACTTC. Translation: CASSSRLADNNIQYF.

The CDR3 loop is CASSQGDRGPYTEAFF. The CDR3 bases are TGCGCCAGCAGCCAAGGAGACAGGGGGCCCTACACTGAAGCTTTCTTT. The chain links TRBV4-1 to TRBJ1-1; 10 nucleotides align to TRBD1. The CDR3 sequence is 16 residues long. CDR1 is MGHRA and CDR2 is YSYEKL in the germline V gene. V shed 1 base and J 3 bases; nucleotides not matched to a gene: 5.

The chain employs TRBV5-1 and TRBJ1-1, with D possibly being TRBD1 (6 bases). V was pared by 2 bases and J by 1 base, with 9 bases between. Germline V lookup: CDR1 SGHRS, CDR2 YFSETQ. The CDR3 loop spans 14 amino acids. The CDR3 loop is CASSLTGRNTEAFF. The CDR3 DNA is TGCGCCAGCAGCTTAACAGGGCGGAACACTGAAGCTTTCTTT.

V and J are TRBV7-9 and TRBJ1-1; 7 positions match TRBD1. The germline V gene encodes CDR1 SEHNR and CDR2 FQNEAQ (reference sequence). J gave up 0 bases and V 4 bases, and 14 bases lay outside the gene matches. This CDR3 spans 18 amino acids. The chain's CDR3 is CASSSRGEEFAMNTEAFF. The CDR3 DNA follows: TGTGCCAGCAGCTCCAGGGGGGAAGAATTTGCGATGAACACTGAAGCTTTCTTT.

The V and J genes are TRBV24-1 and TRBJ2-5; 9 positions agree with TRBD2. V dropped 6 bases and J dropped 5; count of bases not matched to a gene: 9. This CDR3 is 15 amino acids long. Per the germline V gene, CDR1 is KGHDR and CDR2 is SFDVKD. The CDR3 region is CATSIAGGPWETQYF. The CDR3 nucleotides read TGTGCCACCAGTATTGCGGGGGGGCCCTGGGAGACCCAGTACTTC.

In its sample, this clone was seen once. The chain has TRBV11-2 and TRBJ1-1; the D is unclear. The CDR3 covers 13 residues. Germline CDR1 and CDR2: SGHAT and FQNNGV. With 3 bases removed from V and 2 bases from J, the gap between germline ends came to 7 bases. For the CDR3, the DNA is TGTGCCAGCAGCTTGATGAGAAACACTGAAGCTTTCTTT. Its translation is CASSLMRNTEAFF.

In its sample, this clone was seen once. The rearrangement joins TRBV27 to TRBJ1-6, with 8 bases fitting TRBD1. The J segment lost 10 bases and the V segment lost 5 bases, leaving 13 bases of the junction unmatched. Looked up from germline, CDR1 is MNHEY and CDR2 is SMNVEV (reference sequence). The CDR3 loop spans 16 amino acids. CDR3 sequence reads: CASSPAAGGYSSPLHF. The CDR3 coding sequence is TGTGCCAGCAGTCCCGCTGCAGGGGGCTATTCCTCACCCCTCCACTTT.

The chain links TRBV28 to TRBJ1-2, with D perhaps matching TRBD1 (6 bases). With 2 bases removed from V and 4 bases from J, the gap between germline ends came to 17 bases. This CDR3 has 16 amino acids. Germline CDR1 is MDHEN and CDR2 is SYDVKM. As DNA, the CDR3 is TGTGCCAGCAGTTTACAACTGGGGGCGAGAATCTATGGCTACACCTTC. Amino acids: CASSLQLGARIYGYTF.

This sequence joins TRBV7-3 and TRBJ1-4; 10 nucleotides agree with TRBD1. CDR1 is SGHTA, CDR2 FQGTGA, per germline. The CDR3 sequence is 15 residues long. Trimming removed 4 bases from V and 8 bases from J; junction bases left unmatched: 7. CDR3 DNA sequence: TGTGCCAGCAGCTCACACAGGACAGGGGGGGAAAAACTGTTTTTT. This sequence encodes CASSSHRTGGEKLFF.

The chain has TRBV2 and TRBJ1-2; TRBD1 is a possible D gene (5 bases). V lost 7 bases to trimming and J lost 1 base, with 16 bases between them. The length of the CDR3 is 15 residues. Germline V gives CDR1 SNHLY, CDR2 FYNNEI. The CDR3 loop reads CASTPEGRYNYGYTF. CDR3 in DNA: TGTGCCAGCACCCCGGAGGGGAGATATAACTATGGCTACACCTTC.

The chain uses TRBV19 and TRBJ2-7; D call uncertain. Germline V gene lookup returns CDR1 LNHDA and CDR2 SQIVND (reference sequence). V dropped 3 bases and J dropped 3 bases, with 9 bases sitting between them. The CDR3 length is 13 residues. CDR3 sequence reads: CASSIFTSYEQYV. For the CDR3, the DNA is TGTGCCAGTAGTATCTTTACCAGCTACGAGCAGTACGTC.

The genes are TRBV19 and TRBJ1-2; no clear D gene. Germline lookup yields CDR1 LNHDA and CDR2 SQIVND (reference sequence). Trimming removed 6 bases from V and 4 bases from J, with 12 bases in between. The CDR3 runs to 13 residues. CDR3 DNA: TGTGCCAGTAGCCGGCCTCCGGGCTATGGCTACACCTTC. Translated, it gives CASSRPPGYGYTF.

The CDR3, as DNA: TGTGCCAGCAAGCCTGACAGGTTCGATCAGCCCCAGCATTTT. The encoded protein is CASKPDRFDQPQHF. The chain employs TRBV2 and TRBJ1-5; possible D gene TRBD1, 6 bases. CDR1 is SNHLY, CDR2 FYNNEI, per germline. Trimming pared 7 bases from V and 5 bases from J, leaving 15 bases between. This CDR3 is 14 amino acids long.

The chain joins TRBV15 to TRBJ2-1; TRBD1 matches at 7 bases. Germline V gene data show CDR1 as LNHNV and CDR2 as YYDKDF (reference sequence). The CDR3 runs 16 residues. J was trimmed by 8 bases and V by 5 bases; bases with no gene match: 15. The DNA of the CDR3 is TGTGCCACCAGCCCTCGAATGGGGACAGCTTCTGATGAGCAGTTCTTC. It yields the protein CATSPRMGTASDEQFF.

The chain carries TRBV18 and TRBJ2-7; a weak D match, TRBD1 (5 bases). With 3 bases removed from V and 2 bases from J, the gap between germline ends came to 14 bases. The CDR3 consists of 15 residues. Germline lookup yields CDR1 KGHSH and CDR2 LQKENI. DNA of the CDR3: TGTGCCAGCTCACCCCTGGCTGGGGCCCCCTACGAGCAGTACGTC. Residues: CASSPLAGAPYEQYV.

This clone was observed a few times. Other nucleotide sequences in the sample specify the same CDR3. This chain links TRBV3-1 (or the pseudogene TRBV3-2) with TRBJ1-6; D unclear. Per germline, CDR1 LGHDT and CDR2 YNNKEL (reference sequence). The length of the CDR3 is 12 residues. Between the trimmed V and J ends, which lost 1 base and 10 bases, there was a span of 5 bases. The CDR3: CASSQGGSPLHF. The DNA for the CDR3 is TGTGCCAGCAGCCAAGGCGGGTCACCCCTCCACTTT.